A selection of T cell receptor beta chains follows, all from one sample in a study of cytomegalovirus exposure and HLA in healthy donors. Sequencing was performed with immunoSEQ multiplex PCR; in TCRdb, only in-frame clones are kept and a portion is missing. The sample lists about 75,000 clones, around 81% occurring once. The sequencing sample was made of PBMCs. The receptors originated from a young man in good health and CMV-seronegative. The CDR3 runs from the conserved cysteine through the conserved F or W. A D gene is named only where the DNA matches it firmly. A clone size is listed for some rows: how often the clone was seen (once, few, many), or a class if it is expanded.

D gene	clone size	V gene	J gene	CDR3 protein	CDR3 DNA
NA	NA	TRBV5-4	TRBJ2-6	CASSLLVGRFSGANVLTF	TGTGCCAGCAGCTTGCTCGTGGGCAGATTCTCTGGGGCCAACGTCCTGACTTTC
NA	NA	TRBV6-5	TRBJ2-1	CASKGSYNEQFF	TGTGCCAGCAAAGGGAGTTACAATGAGCAGTTCTTC
TRBD2	NA	TRBV7-6	TRBJ2-3	CASRASGSNTQYF	TGTGCCAGCAGGGCTAGCGGGAGTAATACGCAGTATTTT
NA	NA	TRBV4-2	TRBJ1-2	CASSQDRDYGYTF	TGTGCCAGCAGCCAAGATCGAGACTATGGCTACACCTTC
NA	NA	TRBV4-2	TRBJ1-1	CASSQGAENTEAFF	TGTGCCAGCAGCCAAGGGGCTGAGAACACTGAAGCTTTCTTT
NA	NA	TRBV21-1	TRBJ1-1	CASSKEDRDTEAFF	TGTGCCAGCAGCAAAGAGGACAGGGACACTGAAGCTTTCTTT
TRBD2	NA	TRBV5-4	TRBJ2-7	CASSLFDRREVEQYF	TGTGCCAGCAGCTTGTTCGACCGGCGGGAGGTGGAGCAGTACTTC
TRBD1	NA	TRBV29-1	TRBJ2-7	CSVKGQGETSEQYF	TGCAGCGTCAAAGGACAGGGGGAGACCTCCGAGCAGTACTTC
NA	NA	TRBV5-1	TRBJ2-5	CASATGEQETQYF	TGCGCCAGCGCCACGGGAGAACAAGAGACCCAGTACTTC
TRBD2	NA	TRBV9	TRBJ2-7	CASSQGGGPSYEQYF	TGTGCCAGCAGCCAAGGCGGGGGACCCTCCTACGAGCAGTACTTC
NA	NA	TRBV10-3	TRBJ1-2	CAIRPGQLPYGYTF	TGTGCCATCCGGCCCGGACAGTTACCGTATGGCTACACCTTC
TRBD1	NA	TRBV28	TRBJ1-5	CASSLLGTGKYQPQHF	TGTGCCAGCAGTTTGCTTGGGACAGGGAAGTATCAGCCCCAGCATTTT
NA	NA	TRBV6-5	TRBJ1-2	CATKQGVGYGYTF	TGTGCGACAAAACAGGGTGTCGGCTATGGCTACACCTTC
NA	NA	TRBV2	TRBJ2-6	CASSDRAGANVLTF	TGTGCCAGCAGTGACAGGGCCGGGGCCAACGTCCTGACTTTC
NA	NA	TRBV27	TRBJ2-2	CASKWDMMNTGELFF	TGTGCCAGTAAATGGGACATGATGAACACCGGGGAGCTGTTTTTT
TRBD1	NA	TRBV5-4	TRBJ2-2	CASSLGGGQGAHTGELFF	TGTGCCAGCAGCTTGGGAGGGGGGCAGGGGGCGCACACCGGGGAGCTGTTTTTT
TRBD2	NA	TRBV7-2	TRBJ2-7	CASSWTSGGFSYF	TGTGCCAGCAGCTGGACTAGCGGGGGGTTCTCGTACTTC
TRBD2	NA	TRBV27	TRBJ2-5	CASKWGDSGGEETQYF	TGTGCCAGCAAGTGGGGCGATAGCGGGGGGGAAGAGACCCAGTACTTC
TRBD1	NA	TRBV28	TRBJ1-3	CASSSGDSSGNTIYF	TGTGCCAGCAGTTCAGGGGACAGCTCTGGAAACACCATATATTTT
TRBD2	NA	TRBV4-2	TRBJ2-1	CASSLLAGDLVDEQFF	TGTGCCAGCAGCCTGTTAGCGGGAGACCTGGTCGATGAGCAGTTCTTC
NA	NA	TRBV5-4	TRBJ1-2	CASSLAGRDWDYGYTF	TGTGCCAGCAGCTTGGCCGGAAGGGACTGGGACTATGGCTACACCTTC
NA	NA	TRBV4-3	TRBJ2-1	CASSQQNRGARNEQFF	TGCGCCAGCAGCCAACAAAACCGGGGGGCAAGGAATGAGCAGTTCTTC
NA	once	TRBV7-2	TRBJ1-2	CASSGGGYGYTF	TGTGCCAGCAGCGGGGGGGGGTATGGCTACACCTTC
TRBD1	NA	TRBV7-3	TRBJ2-3	CASRASDRGGADTQYF	TGTGCCAGCAGAGCCAGTGACAGGGGTGGTGCAGATACGCAGTATTTT
NA	NA	TRBV7-2	TRBJ1-3	CASSLRQMTNTIYF	TGTGCCAGCAGCTTAAGACAGATGACAAACACCATATATTTT
NA	NA	TRBV5-1	TRBJ2-3	CASSLDAGYGTDTQYF	TGCGCCAGCAGCTTGGACGCGGGATACGGCACAGATACGCAGTATTTT
NA	NA	TRBV19	TRBJ1-5	CASSMEGVQPQHF	TGTGCCAGTAGTATGGAGGGTGTCCAGCCCCAGCATTTT
NA	few	TRBV2	TRBJ2-7	CASSDLTSMVYEQYF	TGTGCCAGCAGTGATCTAACTTCGATGGTGTACGAGCAGTACTTC
TRBD1	NA	TRBV4-1	TRBJ1-1	CASSRQGAITEAFF	TGCGCCAGCAGCCGACAGGGGGCGATCACTGAAGCTTTCTTT
NA	once	TRBV7-3	TRBJ2-1	CASSLVSGGEQFF	TGTGCCAGCAGCTTAGTAAGTGGGGGGGAGCAGTTCTTC
TRBD1	NA	TRBV4-3	TRBJ2-5	CASSRGPGTGGQETQYF	TGCGCCAGCAGCCGAGGCCCCGGGACAGGGGGTCAAGAGACCCAGTACTTC
NA	NA	TRBV7-8	TRBJ2-2	CASSLDFLAPGYDHGELFF	TGTGCCAGCAGCTTAGACTTTTTGGCCCCGGGATACGACCACGGGGAGCTGTTTTTT
TRBD2	NA	TRBV7-2	TRBJ2-3	CASEYRGSGSAQYF	TGTGCCAGTGAATACAGAGGTAGCGGGAGTGCGCAGTATTTT
TRBD1	few	TRBV2	TRBJ1-6	CASNSDRPYNSPLHF	TGTGCCAGCAACTCGGACAGGCCGTATAATTCACCCCTCCACTTT
NA	NA	TRBV10-3	TRBJ2-5	CATGQQETQYF	TGTGCCACCGGACAGCAAGAGACCCAGTACTTC
NA	NA	TRBV19	TRBJ1-5	CASSISGEDQPQHF	TGTGCCAGTAGTATATCGGGAGAGGATCAGCCCCAGCATTTT
NA	NA	TRBV7-9	TRBJ1-1	CASSLVAGRTEAFF	TGTGCCAGCAGCTTAGTGGCAGGGCGGACTGAAGCTTTCTTT
TRBD2	NA	TRBV5-4	TRBJ2-1	CASTQTSANEQFF	TGTGCCAGCACCCAGACTAGCGCCAATGAGCAGTTCTTC
NA	NA	TRBV9	TRBJ2-3	CASSVGSYSTDTQYF	TGTGCCAGCAGCGTGGGCTCCTACAGCACAGATACGCAGTATTTT
NA	NA	TRBV5-1	TRBJ2-7	CASSLAGLHYEQYF	TGCGCCAGCAGCTTGGCTGGACTTCACTACGAGCAGTACTTC
TRBD2	few	TRBV6-4	TRBJ2-3	CASSNSGGAADTQYF	TGTGCCAGCAGTAATAGCGGGGGGGCCGCAGATACGCAGTATTTT
NA	NA	TRBV4-2	TRBJ1-2	CASSQDQDGGNGYTF	TGTGCCAGCAGCCAAGATCAGGACGGAGGAAATGGCTACACCTTC
NA	NA	TRBV9	TRBJ1-6	CASSALGHSPLHF	TGTGCCAGCAGCGCCCTGGGGCATTCACCCCTCCACTTT
NA	NA	TRBV30	TRBJ1-2	CAWNRVANYGYTF	TGTGCCTGGAACAGGGTAGCTAACTATGGCTACACCTTC